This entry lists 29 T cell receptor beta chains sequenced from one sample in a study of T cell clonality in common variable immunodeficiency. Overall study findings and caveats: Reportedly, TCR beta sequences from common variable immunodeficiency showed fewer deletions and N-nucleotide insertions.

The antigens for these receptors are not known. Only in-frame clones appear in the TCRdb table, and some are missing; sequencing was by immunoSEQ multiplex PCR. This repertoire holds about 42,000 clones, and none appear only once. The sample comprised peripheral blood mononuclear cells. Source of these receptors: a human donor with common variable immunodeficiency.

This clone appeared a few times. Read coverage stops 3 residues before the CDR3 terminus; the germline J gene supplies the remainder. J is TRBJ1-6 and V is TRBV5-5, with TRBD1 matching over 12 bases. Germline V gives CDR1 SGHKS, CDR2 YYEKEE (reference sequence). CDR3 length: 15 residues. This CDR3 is CASSLDGTGGAPLHF. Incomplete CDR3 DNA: TGTGCCAGCAGCTTGGATGGGACAGGGGGCGCCCCC.

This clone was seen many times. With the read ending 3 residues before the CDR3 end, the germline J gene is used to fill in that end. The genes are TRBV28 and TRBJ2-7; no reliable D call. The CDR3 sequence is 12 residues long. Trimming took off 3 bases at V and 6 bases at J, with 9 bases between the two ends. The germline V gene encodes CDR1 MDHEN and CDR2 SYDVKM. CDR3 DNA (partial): TGTGCCAGCAGTTTGTTCTCAGGCGAG. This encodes CASSLFSGE. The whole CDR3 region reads CASSLFSGEQYF.

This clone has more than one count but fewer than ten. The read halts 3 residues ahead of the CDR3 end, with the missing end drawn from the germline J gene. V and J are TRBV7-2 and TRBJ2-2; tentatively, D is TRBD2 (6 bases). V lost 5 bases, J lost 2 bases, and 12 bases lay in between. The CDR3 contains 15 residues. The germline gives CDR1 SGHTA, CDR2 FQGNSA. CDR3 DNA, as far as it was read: TGTGCCAGCAGCGATAGGACTATAAACACCGGGGAG. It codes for CASSDRTINTGE. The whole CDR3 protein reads CASSDRTINTGELFF. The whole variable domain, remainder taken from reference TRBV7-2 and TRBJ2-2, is GAGVSQSPSNKVTEKGKDVELRCDPISGHTALYWYRQSLGQGLEFLIYFQGNSAPDKSGLPSDRFSAERTGGSVSTLTIQRTQQEDSAVYLCASSDRTINTGELFFGEGSRLTVL.

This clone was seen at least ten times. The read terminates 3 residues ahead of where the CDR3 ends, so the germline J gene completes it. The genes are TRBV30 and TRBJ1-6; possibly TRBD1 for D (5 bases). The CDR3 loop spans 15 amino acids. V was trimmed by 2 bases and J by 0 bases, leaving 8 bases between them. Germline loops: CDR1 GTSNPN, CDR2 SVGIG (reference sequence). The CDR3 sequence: CAWSLRGSYNSPLHF. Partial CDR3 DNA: TGTGCCTGGAGTTTGAGGGGCTCCTATAATTCACCC.

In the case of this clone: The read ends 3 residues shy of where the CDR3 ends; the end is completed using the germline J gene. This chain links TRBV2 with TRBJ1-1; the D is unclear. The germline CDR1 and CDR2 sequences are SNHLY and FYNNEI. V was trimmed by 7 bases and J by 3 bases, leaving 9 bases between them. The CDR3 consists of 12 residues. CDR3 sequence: CASKSVYTEAFF. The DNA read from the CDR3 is TGTGCCAGCAAATCCGTATACACTGAA.

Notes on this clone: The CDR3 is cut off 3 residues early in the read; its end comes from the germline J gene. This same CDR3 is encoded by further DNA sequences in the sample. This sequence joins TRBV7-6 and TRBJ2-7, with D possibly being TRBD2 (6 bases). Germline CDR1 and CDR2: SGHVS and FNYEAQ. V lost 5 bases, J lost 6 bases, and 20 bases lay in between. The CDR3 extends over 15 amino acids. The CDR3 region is CASSLEGTSGFEQYF. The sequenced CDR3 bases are TGTGCCAGCAGCCTAGAGGGGACGAGCGGGTTCGAG.

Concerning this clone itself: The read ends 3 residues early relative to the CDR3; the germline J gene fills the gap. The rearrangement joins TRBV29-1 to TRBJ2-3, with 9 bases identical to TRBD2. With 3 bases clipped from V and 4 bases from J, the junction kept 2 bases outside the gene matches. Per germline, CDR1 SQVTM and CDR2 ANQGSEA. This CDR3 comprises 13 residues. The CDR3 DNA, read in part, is TGCAGCGTTGATACTAGCGGGTCAGATACG. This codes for CSVDTSGSDT. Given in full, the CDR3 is CSVDTSGSDTQYF.

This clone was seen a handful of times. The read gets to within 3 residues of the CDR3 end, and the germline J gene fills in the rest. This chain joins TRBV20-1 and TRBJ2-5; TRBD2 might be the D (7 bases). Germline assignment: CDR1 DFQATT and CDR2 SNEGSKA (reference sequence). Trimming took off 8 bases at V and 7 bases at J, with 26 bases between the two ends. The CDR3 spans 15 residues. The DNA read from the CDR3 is TGCAGTACGGGGGCTAGCGGAGGGGGATCCGGGACC. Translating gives CSTGASGGGSGT. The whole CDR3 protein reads CSTGASGGGSGTQYF.

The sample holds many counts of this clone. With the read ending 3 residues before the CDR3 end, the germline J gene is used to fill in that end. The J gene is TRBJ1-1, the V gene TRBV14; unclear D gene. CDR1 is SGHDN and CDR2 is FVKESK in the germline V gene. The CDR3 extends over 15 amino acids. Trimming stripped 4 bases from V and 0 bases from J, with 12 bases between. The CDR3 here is CASSRSRYMNTEAFF. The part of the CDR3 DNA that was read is TGTGCCAGCAGCCGAAGCCGATATATGAACACTGAA.

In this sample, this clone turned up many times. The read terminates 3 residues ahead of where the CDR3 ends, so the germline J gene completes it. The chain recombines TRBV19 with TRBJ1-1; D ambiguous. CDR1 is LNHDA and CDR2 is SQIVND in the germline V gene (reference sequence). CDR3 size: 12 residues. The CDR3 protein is CASSTRGLKAFF. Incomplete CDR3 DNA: TGTGCCAGTAGTACCCGAGGTCTGAAA.

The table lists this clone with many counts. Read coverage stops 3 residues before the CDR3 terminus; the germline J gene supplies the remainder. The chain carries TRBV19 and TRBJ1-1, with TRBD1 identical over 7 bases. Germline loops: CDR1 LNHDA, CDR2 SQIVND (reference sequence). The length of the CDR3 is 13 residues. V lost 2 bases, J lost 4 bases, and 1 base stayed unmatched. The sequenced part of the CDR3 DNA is TGTGCCAGTAGTATAAGGGGGCCCACTGAA. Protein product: CASSIRGPTE. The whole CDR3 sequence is CASSIRGPTEAFF.

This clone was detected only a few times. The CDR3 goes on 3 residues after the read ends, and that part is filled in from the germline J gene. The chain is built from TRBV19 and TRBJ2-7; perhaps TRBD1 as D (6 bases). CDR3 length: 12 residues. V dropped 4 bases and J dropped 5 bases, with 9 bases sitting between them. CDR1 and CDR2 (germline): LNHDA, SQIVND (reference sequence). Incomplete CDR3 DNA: TGTGCCAGTAGTACTACAGGGAACGAG. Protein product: CASSTTGNE. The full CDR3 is CASSTTGNEQYF.

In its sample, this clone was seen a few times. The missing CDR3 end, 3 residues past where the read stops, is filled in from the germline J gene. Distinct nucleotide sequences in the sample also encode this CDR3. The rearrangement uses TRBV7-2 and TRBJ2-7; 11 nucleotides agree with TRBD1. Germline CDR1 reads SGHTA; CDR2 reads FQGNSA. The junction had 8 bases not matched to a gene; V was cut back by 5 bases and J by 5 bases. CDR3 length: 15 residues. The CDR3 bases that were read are TGTGCCAGCAGCCTACTCGGACAGGGGGCTCACGAG. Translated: CASSLLGQGAHE. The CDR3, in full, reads CASSLLGQGAHEQYF.

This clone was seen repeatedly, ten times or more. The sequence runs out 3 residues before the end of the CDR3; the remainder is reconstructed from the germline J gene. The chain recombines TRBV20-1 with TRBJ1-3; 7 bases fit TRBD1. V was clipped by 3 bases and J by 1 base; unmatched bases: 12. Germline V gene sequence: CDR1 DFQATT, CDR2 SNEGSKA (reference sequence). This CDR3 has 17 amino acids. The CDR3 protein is CSARYPPGQNSGNTIYF. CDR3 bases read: TGCAGTGCTAGGTACCCACCGGGACAGAATTCTGGAAACACC.

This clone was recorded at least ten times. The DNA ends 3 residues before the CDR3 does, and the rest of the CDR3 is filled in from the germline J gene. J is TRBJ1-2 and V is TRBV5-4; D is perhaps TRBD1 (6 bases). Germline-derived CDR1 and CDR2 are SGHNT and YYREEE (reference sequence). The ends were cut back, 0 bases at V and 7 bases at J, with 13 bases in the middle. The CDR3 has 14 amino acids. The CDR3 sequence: CASSLDRVRTGYTF. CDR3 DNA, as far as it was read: TGTGCCAGCAGCTTGGACAGGGTGCGAACTGGC.

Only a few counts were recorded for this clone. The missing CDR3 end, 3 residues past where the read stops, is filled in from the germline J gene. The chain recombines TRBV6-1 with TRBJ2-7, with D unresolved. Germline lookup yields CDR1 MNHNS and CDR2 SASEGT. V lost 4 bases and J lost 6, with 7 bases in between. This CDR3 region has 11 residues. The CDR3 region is CASSADTEQYF. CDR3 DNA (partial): TGTGCCAGCAGTGCCGACACCGAG.

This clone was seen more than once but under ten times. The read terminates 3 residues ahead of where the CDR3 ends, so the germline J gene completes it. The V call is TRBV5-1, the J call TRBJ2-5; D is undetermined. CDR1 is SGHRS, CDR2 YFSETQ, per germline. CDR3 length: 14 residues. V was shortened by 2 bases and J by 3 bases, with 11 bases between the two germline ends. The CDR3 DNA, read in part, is TGCGCCAGCAGCTTAGACGGCGGCAAAGAGACC. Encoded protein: CASSLDGGKET. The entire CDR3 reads CASSLDGGKETQYF. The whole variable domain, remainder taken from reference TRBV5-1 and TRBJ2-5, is KAGVTQTPRYLIKTRGQQVTLSCSPISGHRSVSWYQQTPGQGLQFLFEYFSETQRNKGNFPGRFSGRQFSNSRSEMNVSTLELGDSALYLCASSLDGGKETQYFGPGTRLLVL.

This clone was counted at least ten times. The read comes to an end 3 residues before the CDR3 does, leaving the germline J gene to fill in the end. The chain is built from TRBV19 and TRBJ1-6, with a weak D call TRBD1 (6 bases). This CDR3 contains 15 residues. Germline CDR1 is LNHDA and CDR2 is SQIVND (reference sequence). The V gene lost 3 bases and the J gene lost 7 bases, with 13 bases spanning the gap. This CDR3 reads CASSIGGALNSPLHF. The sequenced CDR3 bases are TGTGCCAGTAGTATTGGGGGGGCATTGAATTCACCC.

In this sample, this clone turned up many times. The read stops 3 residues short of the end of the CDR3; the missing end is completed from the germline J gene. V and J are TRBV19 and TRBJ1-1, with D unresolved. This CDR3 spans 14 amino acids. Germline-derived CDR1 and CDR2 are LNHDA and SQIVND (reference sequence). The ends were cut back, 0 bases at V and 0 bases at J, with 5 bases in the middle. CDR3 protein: CASSIDSMNTEAFF. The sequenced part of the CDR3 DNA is TGTGCCAGTAGTATAGATAGTATGAACACTGAA.

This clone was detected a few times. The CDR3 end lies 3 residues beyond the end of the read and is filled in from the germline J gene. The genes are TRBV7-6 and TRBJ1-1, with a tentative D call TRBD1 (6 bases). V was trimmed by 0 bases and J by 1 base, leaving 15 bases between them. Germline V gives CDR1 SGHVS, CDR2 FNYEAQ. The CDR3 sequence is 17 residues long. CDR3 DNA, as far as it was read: TGTGCCAGCAGCTTAGCCTATACCGGGACACGGAACACTGAA. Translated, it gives CASSLAYTGTRNTE. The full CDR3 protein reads CASSLAYTGTRNTEAFF.

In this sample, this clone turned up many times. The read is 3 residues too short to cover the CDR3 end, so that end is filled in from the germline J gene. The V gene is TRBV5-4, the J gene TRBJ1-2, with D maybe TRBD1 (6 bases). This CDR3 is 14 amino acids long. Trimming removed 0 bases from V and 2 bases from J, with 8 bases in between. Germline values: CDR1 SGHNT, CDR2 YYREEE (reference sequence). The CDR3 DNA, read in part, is TGTGCCAGCAGCTTGGACAGGGTGAACTATGGC. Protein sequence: CASSLDRVNYG. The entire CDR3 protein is CASSLDRVNYGYTF.

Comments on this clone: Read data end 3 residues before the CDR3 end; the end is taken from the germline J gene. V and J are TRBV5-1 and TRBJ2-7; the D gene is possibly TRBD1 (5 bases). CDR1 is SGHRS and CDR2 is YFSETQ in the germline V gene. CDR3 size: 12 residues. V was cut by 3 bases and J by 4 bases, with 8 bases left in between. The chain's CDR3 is CASSSTDYEQYF. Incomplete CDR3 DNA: TGCGCCAGCAGCTCGACAGATTACGAG.

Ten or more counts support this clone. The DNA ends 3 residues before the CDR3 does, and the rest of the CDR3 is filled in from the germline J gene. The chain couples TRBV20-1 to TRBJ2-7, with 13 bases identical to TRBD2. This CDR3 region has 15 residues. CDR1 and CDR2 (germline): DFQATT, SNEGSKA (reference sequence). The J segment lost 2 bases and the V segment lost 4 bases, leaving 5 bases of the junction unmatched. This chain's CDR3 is CSATGLAGFTYEQYF. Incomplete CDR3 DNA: TGCAGTGCTACGGGACTAGCGGGGTTTACCTACGAG.

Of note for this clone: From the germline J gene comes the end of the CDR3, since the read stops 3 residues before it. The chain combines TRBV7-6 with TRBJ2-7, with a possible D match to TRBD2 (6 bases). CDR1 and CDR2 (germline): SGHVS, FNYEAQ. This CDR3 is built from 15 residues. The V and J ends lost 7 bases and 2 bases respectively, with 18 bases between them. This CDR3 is CASTLAGGAPYEQYF. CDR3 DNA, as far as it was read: TGTGCCAGCACCCTAGCCGGAGGGGCACCCTACGAG.

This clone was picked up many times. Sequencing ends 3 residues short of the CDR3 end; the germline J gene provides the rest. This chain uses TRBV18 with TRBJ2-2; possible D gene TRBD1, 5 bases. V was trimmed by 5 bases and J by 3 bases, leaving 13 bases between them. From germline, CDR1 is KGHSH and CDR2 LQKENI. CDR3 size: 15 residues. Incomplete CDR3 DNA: TGTGCCAGCTCATCGACCCTAGGGGACACCGGGGAG. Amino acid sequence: CASSSTLGDTGE. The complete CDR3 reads CASSSTLGDTGELFF.

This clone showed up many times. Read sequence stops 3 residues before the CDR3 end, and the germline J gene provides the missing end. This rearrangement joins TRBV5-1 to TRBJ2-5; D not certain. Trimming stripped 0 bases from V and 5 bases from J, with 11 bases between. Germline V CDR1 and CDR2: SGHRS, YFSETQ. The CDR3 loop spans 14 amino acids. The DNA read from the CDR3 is TGCGCCAGCAGCTTGGGGCCGGCTAGGGAGACC. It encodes CASSLGPARET. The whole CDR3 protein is CASSLGPARETQYF.

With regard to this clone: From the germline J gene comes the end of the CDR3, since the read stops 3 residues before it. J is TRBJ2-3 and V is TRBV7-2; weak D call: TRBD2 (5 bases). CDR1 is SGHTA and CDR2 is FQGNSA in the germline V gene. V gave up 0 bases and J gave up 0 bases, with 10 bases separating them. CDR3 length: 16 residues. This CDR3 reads CASSLASAVSTDTQYF. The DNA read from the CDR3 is TGTGCCAGCAGCTTAGCTTCAGCGGTAAGCACAGATACG.

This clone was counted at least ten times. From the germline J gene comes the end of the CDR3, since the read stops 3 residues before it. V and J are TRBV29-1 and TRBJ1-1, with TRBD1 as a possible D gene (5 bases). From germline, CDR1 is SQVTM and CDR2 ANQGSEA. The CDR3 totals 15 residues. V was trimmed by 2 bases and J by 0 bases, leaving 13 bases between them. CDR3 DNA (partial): TGCAGCGTTGAAAACACAGGCCCTTTGAACACTGAA. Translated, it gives CSVENTGPLNTE. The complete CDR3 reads CSVENTGPLNTEAFF.

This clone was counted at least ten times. The covered CDR3 bases are TGTGCCTGGAGCTGGGGGACTAGCTCCTACAATGAG. It yields the protein CAWSWGTSSYNE. The CDR3 as a whole reads CAWSWGTSSYNEQFF. The chain recombines TRBV30 with TRBJ2-1, with TRBD2 identical over 8 bases. Read sequence stops 3 residues before the CDR3 end, and the germline J gene provides the missing end. The germline V gene has CDR1 GTSNPN and CDR2 SVGIG (reference sequence). The V gene end was trimmed by 3 bases and the J gene end by 0 bases; junction bases not matched to a gene: 4. The CDR3 has 15 residues.